This TCR beta chain was profiled in a study of cytomegalovirus exposure and HLA in healthy donors (dated by TCRdb to between 2016 and 2019). Context from the whole study: In an earlier analysis of 587 of the donors, 250 to 350 Gb of sequence data and 120 million or so unique TCR beta sequences from 150 million to 200 million T cells were reported. An early release that covered some 640 HLA-typed donors contained 250 to 350 gigabases of sequencing data and 65 million to 100 million unique TCR sequences. Of the roughly 400 genotyped donors, 81% fell in the genetic ancestry cluster associated with self-reported Caucasian donors. The study aimed to test whether signatures of past pathogen exposure could be identified by cataloging public T cell receptors. The T cell repertoires of some 700 subjects were profiled by immunosequencing and related to cytomegalovirus serostatus. In addition to the first cohort of roughly 670 subjects, a separate validation cohort of around 110 different subjects was used. High-throughput TCR immunosequencing, statistical association of individual TCRs with disease status, and machine learning were combined to predict cytomegalovirus infection status. In a later analysis, previously published TCR beta repertoires from several hundred donors were re-analyzed and high-resolution HLA genotyping was added so that TCR occurrence patterns could be studied. In the later analysis, no new phenotypic data were used to find candidate immune exposures; instead, reliance was placed on TCR beta sequences and their occurrence across donors. To decide whether each TCR beta V gene segment behaved as functional or pseudogenic, an earlier analysis of over 500 of the donors relied on high-throughput TCR beta sequencing. Donor age, sex, ethnicity and CMV serostatus were collected together with the repertoire data. A later genetic analysis took genome-wide SNP genotypes for about three fifths of the roughly 700 donors and used that subset as a discovery cohort. All discovery cohort repertoires had been generated using a single sequencing platform. Class I and class II HLA loci were covered by the typing at four-digit resolution. The number of typed donors differed by locus: about 620-630 for A, B, C, DRB1 and DQB1; about 520 for DQA1; 600 to 610 for DPA1; and 400 to 480 for DPB1. A few DR-DQ haplotypes were treated as single units for association and clustering because of strong linkage in the cohort. Across under 500 genotyped donors of the cohort, an average of about 240,000 unique TCR beta nucleotide sequences per donor were sequenced, and 15% to 20% of those sequences were non-productive.

To note about this clone: It has no known antigen specificity.

The CDR1 and CDR2 encoded by the germline V gene (reference sequence) are LNHDA and SQIVND. The CDR3 starts with the cysteine, ends with the phenylalanine, and has 14 residues. The only DNA kept is the CDR3, 42 bases in frame from the first base. Trimming at the junction amounts to 6 bases on V and 1 base on J, and the germline ends lie 12 bases apart. Overall study outcomes, separate from this receptor: HLA typing was unavailable for some donors at each locus, so association tests used only the typed subset. Strong co-occurrence of HLA alleles, especially DR and DQ, made assigning TCR associations to individual alleles difficult. In a later analysis, most CMV-associated TCR beta chains were found to appear HLA-restricted, with HLA associations seemingly driven largely by CMV exposure. Some IMGT-functional V segments, including TRBV6-2 and TRBV6-3, could not be told apart with the 87-base-pair reads, so those segments were excluded. In a later analysis, TCR association rates were found to vary across HLA loci, with the most associated TCRs seen for DRB1 alleles and the fewest for HLA-C alleles. A further reported finding was that TCR beta sequences accurately predicted the HLA-A and HLA-B alleles for most subjects in the first cohort. In a later genetic analysis, a missense DCLRE1C variant was associated with V-gene and J-gene trimming of TCR beta chains, and the association was replicated in an independent cohort. In an earlier analysis of over 550 of the donors, most TCR beta V segments were observed in productive rearrangements about 87% or about 30% of the time, broadly matching IMGT annotations. Several of the top co-occurrence clusters appeared to be linked to parvovirus B19, influenza, CMV and Epstein-Barr virus, according to a later analysis. According to the authors, the approach could potentially be generalized to other disease states and immunological phenotypes. A cluster of highly shared sequence variants was judged likely to be a technical artifact of the sequencing pipeline. Most TCR sequences were seen in very few donors, while some public TCRs were found in many individuals. The only immune exposure information available for the cohort was CMV serostatus. A total of around 150 TCR beta chains were listed by the study as associated with cytomegalovirus. Specific HLA alleles were associated with 15,000 to 20,000 TCR beta sequences at a false discovery rate of 0.05 in a later analysis. A few of the identified cytomegalovirus-associated TCR beta chains were confirmed in vitro to be specific for cytomegalovirus antigens. According to a later genetic analysis, donors in an Asian-associated ancestry cluster had fewer N-insertions in productive TCRs than the approximately 710-donor mean. Linkage disequilibrium might explain the correlated functional status among segregating V segments, but an unknown experimental factor could not be ruled out. A later analysis found that HLA-associated TCR beta chains were more clonally expanded and had lower generation probabilities than equally common non-associated chains. Only TCR beta chains were sequenced in this cohort, and the absence of alpha or paired-chain data limited detectable features. The earlier analysis of a few hundred of the donors excluded 15 to 20 rarely observed V segments, including chromosome 9 orphons, because counts were too low. The presence/absence analyses assumed that sequencing depth was roughly uniform across donors, and that assumption may not be true. The classifier was reported to diagnose cytomegalovirus status with high specificity and sensitivity in both the original cohort and the validation cohort.

The cohort comprised fewer than 700 healthy bone marrow donors. Cohort members were all nominally healthy when sampled, although unrecorded immune exposures were likely present. The donor tested CMV seropositive, placing the donor among the 310 or so seropositive members of the cohort. Every donor gave a peripheral blood sample, and the peripheral blood mononuclear cells from that sample were used for TCR beta sequencing. Genomic DNA extraction from the blood cell samples was performed with the Qiagen DNeasy Blood Extraction Kit. Libraries came from the immunoSEQ multiplex PCR assay. A mixture of 60 forward primers for TCR Vbeta segments and 13 reverse primers for TCR Jbeta segments was used in the multiplex PCR. The CDR3 region of rearranged TCR beta genes was amplified from genomic DNA by a multiplex PCR assay. The amplified TCR beta libraries were sequenced on the Illumina HiSeq System as 87-base-pair reads. The paper's processing steps were these. Across the 666 repertoires, a later analysis counted 80 million or so unique TCR beta chains, approximately 12 million of which were shared by at least two donors. Raw reads were error-corrected and collapsed into unique sequences by a nearest-neighbor algorithm in which closely related sequences were merged to remove PCR and sequencing errors. To assign V, D and J gene segments, CDR3 sequences were aligned to IMGT reference sequences. For a sequence to be retained, a match of at least six nucleotides to both a V gene segment and a J gene segment was required. A rearrangement was called productive if the CDR3 had no stop codons and remained in frame with V and J, and every other rearrangement was called non-productive. CDR3 was defined by IMGT convention, running from the second conserved V-encoded cysteine to the conserved J-encoded phenylalanine. In an earlier analysis of roughly 580 of the donors, sequences lacking an unambiguous match to a single V gene segment were excluded. In an earlier analysis of 500 to 750 of the donors, V segments were called functional above 56.7% productive rearrangements and were called segregating when the between-donor standard deviation exceeded 5%. To diagnose cytomegalovirus status from the catalog of TCR beta chain sequences, a statistical classification framework was built. In a later analysis, V and J genes were assigned by comparing TCR nucleotide sequences against IMGT/GENE-DB human TR gene sequences. Using the TCRdist pipeline, a later analysis assigned CDR3 sequences along with most-parsimonious VDJ recombination scenarios. In a later analysis, each TCR beta chain was defined by its CDR3 amino acid sequence together with its V-gene family, and reads lacking a unique V-gene family were excluded. As a way to deal with suspected cross-contamination and a sequencing artifact, a later analysis dropped hundreds of nucleotide sequences that were highly shared and had low generation probability. A later analysis calculated a clonal expansion index for each public chain from normalized within-repertoire ranks of inferred template counts. Generation probabilities in a later analysis came from a VDJ recombination model fitted to out-of-frame rearrangements, and those results were checked against IGoR. A later analysis scored TCR-TCR, TCR-HLA and TCR-CMV co-occurrence with hypergeometric tests, applying a repertoire-size bias correction to TCR pairs. To estimate false discovery rates, a later analysis permuted the HLA or CMV assignments 20 times. In a later analysis, co-occurring TCRs were grouped with DBSCAN, and TCRdist sequence similarity was added when clustering was performed within HLA-allele-positive subsets. Co-occurrence clustering excluded repertoires with fewer than 30,000 or more than 120,000 public chains, plus five with anomalous nucleotide sharing. Drawn from immuneACCESS, this table holds only the in-frame rearrangements with V and J called that TCRdb kept. Clones are partly lost; checked studies trace under half to an unresolved V gene and leave the rest unexplained. The D gene and trimming were derived from the DNA, and the V and J assignments and clone size from that table. This sample's table has entries for tens of thousands of clones. The ten largest clones take up 9% to 15% of the sample.

The clonotype was recovered from a woman aged 25 to 45 in good health and CMV-seropositive. Sequenced: PBMCs. This sequence uses TRBV19 and TRBJ1-1; TRBD1 is a weak D gene call, 5 bases matching. The DNA reads as follows: TGTGCCAGTAGCAGCAGGGTGGAGAACACTGAAGCTTTCTTT. Its protein is CASSSRVENTEAFF.